The clone carrying this TCR beta chain was observed many times. Germline V gene lookup returns CDR1 SQVTM and CDR2 ANQGSEA. Deletions cut 1 base from V and 3 bases from J, with 7 bases between. CDR3 size: 12 residues. The sample belongs to a study of Graves' ophthalmopathy and Graves' hyperthyroidism. Transcripts of RNA were the source for amplifying TCR beta CDR3 regions. RT-PCR was first run with HTBI primers, then multiplex PCR in a second round. MiXCR, applied by TCRdb to the multiplex PCR reads, yields one record per CDR3 protein. The repertoire holds some 520,000 distinct CDR3 sequences, with under 15% as singletons.

V is TRBV29-1 and J is TRBJ2-7, with D hard to call. The receptor's source is a woman between 25 and 40 years old with Graves' ophthalmopathy. The sequencing sample was made of blood. CDR3 residues: CSVEVQYYEQYF. The CDR3 coding sequence is TGCAGCGTTGAAGTTCAATACTACGAGCAGTACTTC.